A selection of T cell receptor beta chains follows, all from one sample in a study of beta chain features in type 1 diabetes. Profiled with immunoSEQ multiplex PCR; TCRdb holds only in-frame clones, not every one. The sample has about 120,000 clones; around 17% are singletons. Sequenced material: central memory CD4+ T cells from blood. These receptors were obtained from a man younger than 45 with type 1 diabetes. Both conserved end residues are part of each CDR3. The D gene is left open where the match is weak. Where a row states a size, it is once, few, many or the class of an expanded clone; other rows omit it.

clone_size | j_call | d_call | v_call | cdr3_nt | cdr3_aa
- | TRBJ2-1 | TRBD1 | TRBV2 | TGTGCCAGCAGTGCCGGGACAGAGTCCTACAATGAGCAGTTCTTC | CASSAGTESYNEQFF
few | TRBJ2-3 | - | TRBV15 | TGTGCCACCAGACGTCAGCGCATTAGCACAGATACGCAGTATTTT | CATRRQRISTDTQYF
- | TRBJ2-5 | TRBD1 | TRBV6-1 | TGTGCCACCAAATCCGGGACAGGCGAGAAAGAGACCCAGTACTTC | CATKSGTGEKETQYF
few | TRBJ1-6 | TRBD1 | TRBV28 | TGTGCCAGCAGTTTTCGGCCGGGACAGAATAATTCACCCCTCCACTTT | CASSFRPGQNNSPLHF
- | TRBJ2-7 | - | TRBV4-3 | TGCGCCAGCAGCCAAATTGGCGTACGGGGGGCGAGCGTCCACGAGCAGTACTTC | CASSQIGVRGASVHEQYF
- | TRBJ2-1 | - | TRBV9 | TGTGCCAGCAGCGGGGCCCGGAACAATGAGCAGTTCTTC | CASSGARNNEQFF
- | TRBJ2-5 | TRBD2 | TRBV30 | TGTGCCGGGAGTACCGGACTAGCCCAAGAGACCCAGTACTTC | CAGSTGLAQETQYF
- | TRBJ1-2 | - | TRBV7-9 | TGTGCCAGCAGCCTCTCAACAGCAACTTATGGCTACACCTTC | CASSLSTATYGYTF
few | TRBJ1-2 | - | TRBV19 | TGTGCCAGTGCCTTTTCCAACTATGGCTACACCTTC | CASAFSNYGYTF
- | TRBJ2-1 | - | TRBV6-5 | TGTGCCAGCAGTGCCAGGGAATCCTACAATGAGCAGTTCTTC | CASSARESYNEQFF
- | TRBJ2-7 | - | TRBV29-1 | TGCAGCGTTACCCTCGGGGCCAACGAGCAGTACTTC | CSVTLGANEQYF
- | TRBJ1-4 | TRBD1 | TRBV29-1 | TGCAGCGTTGGGGACAGGGGATCCGAAAAACTGTTTTTT | CSVGDRGSEKLFF
- | TRBJ2-5 | TRBD2 | TRBV5-1 | TGCGCCAGCAGCGAAACCGGGACTAGCGGGGAGACCCAGTACTTC | CASSETGTSGETQYF
- | TRBJ2-5 | - | TRBV19 | TGTGCCAGTAGCTTCCAGGGGACCTCCCAAGAGACCCAGTACTTC | CASSFQGTSQETQYF
few | TRBJ2-7 | - | TRBV5-1 | TGCGCCAGCAGCTTGGATGCATACGAGCAGTACTTC | CASSLDAYEQYF
many | TRBJ2-7 | - | TRBV18 | TGTGCCAGCTCCCGTGAATGGGGGATCTCCTACGAGCAGTACTTC | CASSREWGISYEQYF
few | TRBJ1-2 | - | TRBV2 | TGTGCCAGCAGGCCGGGACGGTATAACTATGGCTACACCTTC | CASRPGRYNYGYTF
few | TRBJ2-5 | TRBD1 | TRBV30 | TGTGCCTCCGAGGGACAGGGGGCTTGGGAGACCCAGTACTTC | CASEGQGAWETQYF
many | TRBJ1-2 | TRBD1 | TRBV4-1 | TGCGCCAGCAGCCAAGTGGTCAGGGGGCCTAATAGCTATGGCTACACCTTC | CASSQVVRGPNSYGYTF
few | TRBJ2-7 | TRBD1 | TRBV9 | TGTGCCAGCAGCCCTCCGGGGGTGGGACAGGGCTCCTACGAGCAGTACTTC | CASSPPGVGQGSYEQYF
- | TRBJ2-3 | TRBD1 | TRBV5-5 | TGTGCCAGCAGCATGGACAGGGTGGGAGATACGCAGTATTTT | CASSMDRVGDTQYF
- | TRBJ1-5 | - | TRBV2 | TGTGCCAGCAGTGTGCAAGGGCTTAGCAATCAGCCCCAGCATTTT | CASSVQGLSNQPQHF
- | TRBJ2-5 | TRBD2 | TRBV5-1 | TGCGCCAGCAGCGCCACCCCCGGGACTAGCGGACAAGAGACCCAGTACTTC | CASSATPGTSGQETQYF
many | TRBJ1-2 | - | TRBV5-6 | TGTGCCAGCAGCTTGACGGGGAATAACTATGGCTACACCTTC | CASSLTGNNYGYTF
few | TRBJ1-4 | TRBD1 | TRBV5-6 | TGTGCCTCCCGGACAGGTCGTGGAAAACTGTTTTTT | CASRTGRGKLFF
- | TRBJ2-1 | - | TRBV5-6 | TGTGCCAGCAGCTTGGGGTCCCGGGGAAGGCAGTTCTTC | CASSLGSRGRQFF
few | TRBJ2-1 | TRBD2 | TRBV9 | TGTGCCAGCAGCGTAGTAACTAGCGGCTACAATGAGCAGTTCTTC | CASSVVTSGYNEQFF
few | TRBJ2-7 | TRBD1 | TRBV29-1 | TGCAGCTTCCGGGACAGGGGGCTCTACGAGCAGTACTTC | CSFRDRGLYEQYF
- | TRBJ1-3 | TRBD1 | TRBV11-3 | TGTGCCAGCAGCTTGACAGGGTTGGCTGAAAACACCATATATTTT | CASSLTGLAENTIYF
many | TRBJ2-1 | - | TRBV18 | TGTGCCAGTAGCGGCTCCTACAATGAGCAGTTCTTC | CASSGSYNEQFF
- | TRBJ2-7 | - | TRBV10-2 | TGCGCCAGCAGTGAGTACGACCACAGGAGCAACTACGAGCAGTACTTC | CASSEYDHRSNYEQYF
many | TRBJ2-2 | - | TRBV7-9 | TGTGCCAGCAACTTAGCGATGGACACCGGGGAGCTGTTTTTT | CASNLAMDTGELFF
- | TRBJ2-5 | - | TRBV9 | TGTGCCAGCAGCGTAGCGGTGGGCCCGCAAGAGACCCAGTACTTC | CASSVAVGPQETQYF
few | TRBJ2-7 | - | TRBV29-1 | TGCAGCGTGTTAACCTACGAGCAGTACTTC | CSVLTYEQYF
- | TRBJ2-1 | TRBD2 | TRBV4-3 | TGCGCCAGCAGCCGCCTAGACACTAGCGGATACAATGAGCAGTTCTTC | CASSRLDTSGYNEQFF
few | TRBJ2-7 | TRBD1 | TRBV13 | TGTGCCAGCAGCCGGATAAAAGGGGACAGGGGAACCTACGAGCAGTACTTC | CASSRIKGDRGTYEQYF
few | TRBJ1-6 | TRBD1 | TRBV2 | TGTGCCAGCAGGTTGGGACAGCTAAATTCACCCCTCCACTTT | CASRLGQLNSPLHF
few | TRBJ1-4 | - | TRBV5-1 | TGCGCCAGCAGCCCTGGACGGACGGAGAATGAAAAACTGTTTTTT | CASSPGRTENEKLFF